Below, 29 T cell receptor beta chains from the same sample are listed, as sequenced in a study of blood T cell repertoires in COVID-19. This table comes from immunoSEQ multiplex PCR, and its TCRdb copy is limited to in-frame clones, with some not included. In the table there are 320,000 or so clones, over 80% of which are singletons. The sequenced sample was PBMCs or T cells enriched from blood (not recorded which). The receptors derive from a young man who had recovered from COVID-19.

The chain is built from TRBV28 and TRBJ1-2; unclear D gene. Trimming removed 3 bases from V and 8 bases from J, with 7 bases in between. CDR1 and CDR2 (germline): MDHEN, SYDVKM. The CDR3 is 11 residues long. CDR3 in amino acids: CASSFPQGYTF. The CDR3 DNA reads as TGTGCCAGCAGTTTTCCCCAGGGCTACACCTTC.

The rearrangement links TRBV7-9 to TRBJ2-7; D perhaps matches TRBD1 (5 bases). This CDR3 is built from 13 residues. In germline, CDR1 is SEHNR, CDR2 FQNEAQ (reference sequence). The V gene lost 7 bases and the J gene lost 0 bases, with 10 bases spanning the gap. CDR3 nucleotides: TGTGCCAGCACCTGGACATCCTCCTACGAGCAGTACTTC. Amino acids: CASTWTSSYEQYF.

The V gene is TRBV2, the J gene TRBJ1-5; a weak D match, TRBD1 (5 bases). Trimming cost V 6 bases and J 4 bases, with 19 bases left between them. CDR1 and CDR2 (germline): SNHLY, FYNNEI. The CDR3 consists of 16 residues. The CDR3 nucleotides are TGTGCCAGCAGCGGGGACTCCGCTGTCCGGAATCAGCCCCAGCATTTT. Its protein product is CASSGDSAVRNQPQHF. Combining the CDR3 with reference TRBV2 and TRBJ1-5 gives the whole variable domain EPEVTQTPSHQVTQMGQEVILRCVPISNHLYFYWYRQILGQKVEFLVSFYNNEISEKSEIFDDQFSVERPDGSNFTLKIRSTKLEDSAMYFCASSGDSAVRNQPQHFGDGTRLSIL.

The chain combines TRBV28 with TRBJ2-5; no reliable D call. V dropped 6 bases and J dropped 5 bases, with 16 bases sitting between them. The CDR3 is 14 residues long. CDR1 is MDHEN and CDR2 is SYDVKM in the germline V gene. The chain's CDR3 is CASSPIVAPETQYF. CDR3 DNA sequence: TGTGCCAGCAGCCCGATAGTAGCCCCCGAGACCCAGTACTTC.

This clone has more than one count but fewer than ten. V and J are TRBV7-2 and TRBJ1-2; 7 bases are a match to TRBD1. CDR3 length equals 17 residues. Germline trimming cut 2 bases from V and 0 bases from J; bases unmatched to any gene: 9. The germline CDR1 and CDR2 sequences are SGHTA and FQGNSA. CDR3 loop: CASSLQWDSRANYGYTF. The DNA of the CDR3 is TGTGCCAGCAGCTTACAATGGGACAGCCGGGCTAACTATGGCTACACCTTC.

This clone was counted only a few times. Other DNA sequences of this sample code for an identical CDR3. The V call is TRBV28, the J call TRBJ2-7; no firm D call. The CDR3 totals 10 residues. Trimming shortened V by 6 bases and J by 3 bases, and 3 bases separated the two germline ends. Germline V gene data show CDR1 as MDHEN and CDR2 as SYDVKM. The CDR3: CASSRYEQYF. The CDR3 DNA reads as TGTGCCAGCAGCCGCTACGAGCAGTACTTC.

The chain couples TRBV29-1 to TRBJ2-7, with 7 positions matching TRBD1. This CDR3 contains 11 residues. With 6 bases clipped from V and 3 bases from J, the junction kept 2 bases outside the gene matches. Looked up from germline, CDR1 is SQVTM and CDR2 is ANQGSEA. CDR3 region: CSVTGIYEQYF. In DNA, the CDR3 is TGCAGCGTGACAGGGATCTACGAGCAGTACTTC.

The rearrangement joins TRBV18 to TRBJ1-1; 9 bases are shared with TRBD1. This CDR3 has 16 residues. CDR1 is KGHSH and CDR2 is LQKENI in the germline V gene. V lost 1 base and J lost 3; bases outside the gene matches: 6. This CDR3 is CASSPRGTGRDTEAFF. In nucleotides, the CDR3 is TGTGCCAGCTCACCACGAGGGACAGGGAGGGACACTGAAGCTTTCTTT.

V gene TRBV27 combines with J gene TRBJ1-1, with no clear D. The V gene's germline CDR1 is MNHEY and CDR2 SMNVEV (reference sequence). Trimming took 3 bases from V and 2 from J, leaving 7 bases between them. There are 13 residues in the CDR3. This chain's CDR3 is CASSFRQNTEAFF. The CDR3 DNA is TGTGCCAGCAGTTTTAGACAAAACACTGAAGCTTTCTTT.

This clone was seen a handful of times. The chain links TRBV12-5 to TRBJ1-5, with a tentative D call TRBD1 (6 bases). The length of the CDR3 is 15 residues. Germline-derived CDR1 and CDR2 are LGHNT and FRNRAP. V was pared by 4 bases and J by 3 bases, with 13 bases between. The CDR3 DNA follows: TGTGCTAGTGGTTCAGAAGACAGGTACAATCAGCCCCAGCATTTT. This sequence encodes CASGSEDRYNQPQHF.

V usage is TRBV2 and J usage is TRBJ2-7; 12 bases align to TRBD2. The germline V gene has CDR1 SNHLY and CDR2 FYNNEI. The CDR3 length is 15 residues. The V and J ends lost 7 bases and 0 bases, in that order; junction bases with no gene match: 4. CDR3 DNA: TGTGCCAGCATCCGGACTAGCGGGGACTCCTACGAGCAGTACTTC. Amino acid sequence: CASIRTSGDSYEQYF.

The CDR3 sequence: CASTNTGGHPPQHF. CDR3 DNA: TGTGCCAGCACCAATACAGGGGGACATCCGCCCCAGCATTTT. The rearrangement uses TRBV6-5 and TRBJ1-5; TRBD1 aligns across 8 bases. Germline V gives CDR1 MNHEY, CDR2 SVGAGI. CDR3 length equals 14 residues. V lost 7 bases, J lost 9 bases, and 11 bases stayed unmatched.

V and J are TRBV3-1 (or the pseudogene TRBV3-2) and TRBJ1-4; 8 bases align to TRBD1. Trimming cost V 4 bases and J 7 bases; bases outside gene matches: 11. The CDR3 has 16 residues. Germline values: CDR1 LGHDT, CDR2 YNNKEL (reference sequence). In DNA form, the CDR3 reads TGTGCCAGCAGCCCAGGACAGGGAAACGGGTTTGAAAAACTGTTTTTT. Protein product: CASSPGQGNGFEKLFF.

The rearrangement joins TRBV9 to TRBJ2-7; 7 bases are shared with TRBD2. The CDR3 has 14 residues. Trimming cost V 2 bases and J 0 bases; bases outside gene matches: 2. CDR1 is SGDLS, CDR2 YYNGEE, per germline. The CDR3 loop reads CASSVGGNSYEQYF. CDR3 nucleotides: TGTGCCAGCAGCGTCGGGGGGAACTCCTACGAGCAGTACTTC.

V usage is TRBV28 and J usage is TRBJ1-1, with D possibly matching TRBD1 (5 bases). CDR3 length: 16 amino acids. Germline V gene sequence: CDR1 MDHEN, CDR2 SYDVKM. Trimming removed 7 bases from V and 2 bases from J, with 20 bases in between. The chain's CDR3 is CASTHLPGGGNTEAFF. In DNA, the CDR3 is TGTGCCAGCACCCACCTACCCGGGGGGGGAAACACTGAAGCTTTCTTT. Full variable domain (outside the CDR3, taken from reference TRBV28 and TRBJ1-1): DVKVTQSSRYLVKRTGEKVFLECVQDMDHENMFWYRQDPGLGLRLIYFSYDVKMKEKGDIPEGYSVSREKKERFSLILESASTNQTSMYLCASTHLPGGGNTEAFFGQGTRLTVV.

V is TRBV4-1 and J is TRBJ1-4, with D possibly TRBD1 on 5 matching bases. The CDR3 is 15 amino acids. Germline loops: CDR1 MGHRA, CDR2 YSYEKL. With 2 bases removed from V and 4 bases from J, the gap between germline ends came to 11 bases. CDR3 sequence: CASSQSDQGNEKLFF. In nucleotides, the CDR3 is TGCGCCAGCAGCCAATCGGATCAGGGTAATGAAAAACTGTTTTTT.

The V and J genes are TRBV7-9 and TRBJ1-4; D is ambiguous. This CDR3 has 13 residues. Germline CDR1 SEHNR, CDR2 FQNEAQ (reference sequence). V lost 1 base, J lost 11 bases, and 11 bases lay in between. CDR3 in DNA: TGTGCCAGCAGCTTAGGTCGGGGTTTGAAACTGTTTTTT. The encoded protein is CASSLGRGLKLFF.

The chain is built from TRBV18 and TRBJ1-6; D uncertain. The CDR3 covers 15 residues. In germline, CDR1 is KGHSH, CDR2 LQKENI. V was pared by 2 bases and J by 4 bases, with 9 bases between. The CDR3 DNA follows: TGTGCCAGCTCACCAGAGGGCAGGTATAATTCACCCCTCCACTTT. Protein sequence: CASSPEGRYNSPLHF.

This chain joins TRBV11-2 and TRBJ2-2, with 8 bases lining up with TRBD1. V gave up 4 bases and J gave up 1 base; unmatched junction bases: 2. There are 15 residues in the CDR3. The germline V gene encodes CDR1 SGHAT and CDR2 FQNNGV. CDR3 sequence: CASSWGTGNTGELFF. CDR3 bases: TGTGCCAGCAGCTGGGGGACAGGGAACACCGGGGAGCTGTTTTTT.

The chain is built from TRBV6-1 and TRBJ2-7, with D perhaps matching TRBD1 (5 bases). V shed 3 bases and J shed 2 bases, with 17 bases lying between them. Germline V gene lookup returns CDR1 MNHNS and CDR2 SASEGT. The CDR3 has 16 amino acids. The CDR3: CASSDLRAERTYEQYF. For the CDR3, the DNA is TGTGCCAGCAGTGACCTCAGGGCAGAAAGAACCTACGAGCAGTACTTC.

V is TRBV28 and J is TRBJ1-5; maybe TRBD1 (6 bases). V dropped 3 bases and J dropped 5 bases, with 14 bases sitting between them. The CDR3 totals 15 residues. Germline values: CDR1 MDHEN, CDR2 SYDVKM. CDR3 nucleotides: TGTGCCAGCAGTTTGGGGTCACAGGGTCATCAGCCCCAGCATTTT. The encoded protein is CASSLGSQGHQPQHF.

The rearrangement links TRBV7-6 to TRBJ2-1; TRBD2 matches 8 bases. Germline lookup yields CDR1 SGHVS and CDR2 FNYEAQ. The CDR3 runs 16 residues. The V and J ends lost 2 bases and 3 bases, in that order; junction bases with no gene match: 6. The CDR3 reads CASSLLGLEDYNEQFF. The CDR3 DNA reads TGTGCCAGCAGCTTATTGGGACTAGAAGACTACAATGAGCAGTTCTTC.

The V gene is TRBV7-8, the J gene TRBJ1-6, with TRBD1 matching 7 bases. With V trimmed by 5 bases and J by 6 bases, 7 bases remained unmatched. Germline V gene sequence: CDR1 SGHVS, CDR2 FQNEAQ. The CDR3 has 15 residues. The CDR3 bases are TGTGCCAGCAGCATCTCCGGGACAGCTAATTCACCCCTCCACTTT. The encoded protein is CASSISGTANSPLHF.

V and J are TRBV28 and TRBJ1-4, with no clear D. The CDR3 length is 16 residues. The V gene lost 4 bases and the J gene lost 0 bases, with 12 bases spanning the gap. The germline V gene has CDR1 MDHEN and CDR2 SYDVKM. The CDR3 sequence is CASSSPGEATNEKLFF. The CDR3, as DNA: TGTGCCAGCAGTTCGCCCGGAGAAGCAACTAATGAAAAACTGTTTTTT.

J is TRBJ2-2 and V is TRBV10-2; possible D gene TRBD2, 6 bases. CDR3 length: 18 residues. Germline assignment: CDR1 WSHSY and CDR2 SAAADI. The ends were cut back, 6 bases at V and 0 bases at J, with 20 bases in the middle. CDR3 nucleotide sequence: TGCGCCAGCAGGGACTGGGGTAGCGGAGACGCGAACACCGGGGAGCTGTTTTTT. This translates into CASRDWGSGDANTGELFF.

J is TRBJ2-2 and V is TRBV28; 8 positions agree with TRBD1. This CDR3 comprises 16 residues. V shed 6 bases and J 2 bases; nucleotides not matched to a gene: 8. Germline CDR1 is MDHEN and CDR2 is SYDVKM. The CDR3 coding sequence is TGTGCCAGCAGCGAAACCGGGACAGGTAACACCGGGGAGCTGTTTTTT. It yields the protein CASSETGTGNTGELFF.

Of note for this clone: At one of its ends the junction is not consistent with the germline gene, which may arise from a read error. The V gene is TRBV29-1, the J gene TRBJ1-2, with 8 bases aligning to TRBD1. CDR1 SQVTM and CDR2 ANQGSEA come from the germline V gene. This CDR3 contains 12 residues. CDR3 protein: CSVEGQGDGYTF. DNA of the CDR3: TGCAGCGTCGAAGGACAGGGTGATGGCTACACCTTC.

The V call is TRBV5-4, the J call TRBJ2-5, with 7 bases identical to TRBD2. V was clipped by 4 bases and J by 3 bases; unmatched bases: 6. CDR3 length: 14 residues. In germline, CDR1 is SGHNT, CDR2 YYREEE (reference sequence). CDR3 protein: CASSDGLVEETQYF. DNA for the CDR3: TGTGCCAGCAGCGATGGACTAGTTGAAGAGACCCAGTACTTC.

This clone was seen a single time. This chain joins TRBV4-1 and TRBJ1-2, with D maybe TRBD1 (5 bases). CDR3 size: 15 residues. The germline V gene has CDR1 MGHRA and CDR2 YSYEKL. V dropped 4 bases and J dropped 6 bases, with 18 bases sitting between them. CDR3 DNA sequence: TGCGCCAGCAGCCCGTCTGGGGGGATGGCTGATGGCTACACCTTC. Translation: CASSPSGGMADGYTF.